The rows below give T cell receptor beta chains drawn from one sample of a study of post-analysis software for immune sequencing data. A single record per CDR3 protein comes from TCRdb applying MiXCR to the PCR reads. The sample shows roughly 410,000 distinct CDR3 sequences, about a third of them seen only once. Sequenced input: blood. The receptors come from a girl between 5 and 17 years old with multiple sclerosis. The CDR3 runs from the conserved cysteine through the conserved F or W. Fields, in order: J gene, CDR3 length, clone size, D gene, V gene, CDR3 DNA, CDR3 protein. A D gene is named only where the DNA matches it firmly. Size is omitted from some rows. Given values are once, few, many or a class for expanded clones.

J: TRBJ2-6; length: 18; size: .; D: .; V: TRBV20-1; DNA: TGCAGTGCTAGAGTCCGGACCCCCGGTCCCTCTGGGGCCAACGTCCTGACTTTC; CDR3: CSARVRTPGPSGANVLTF
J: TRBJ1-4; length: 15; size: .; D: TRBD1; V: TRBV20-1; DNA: TGCAGTGCCCTGGACAGGGGGCGGTCTAATGAAAAACTGTTTTTT; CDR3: CSALDRGRSNEKLFF
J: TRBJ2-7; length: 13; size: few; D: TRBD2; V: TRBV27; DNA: TGTGCCAGCAGTTCCGGACTAGCCTACGAGCAGTACTTC; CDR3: CASSSGLAYEQYF
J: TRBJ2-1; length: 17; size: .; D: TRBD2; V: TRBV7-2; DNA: TGTGCCAGCAGCCCCTGGACTAGCGGGGGGGCCTACAATGAGCAGTTCTTC; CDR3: CASSPWTSGGAYNEQFF
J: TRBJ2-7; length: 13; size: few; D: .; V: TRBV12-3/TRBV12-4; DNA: TGTGCCAGCAGTCCTAGCCTGGGCTACGAGCAGTACTTC; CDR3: CASSPSLGYEQYF
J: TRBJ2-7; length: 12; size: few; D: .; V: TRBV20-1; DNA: TGCAGTGCTAGTGCAGATATCTACGAGCAGTACTTC; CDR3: CSASADIYEQYF
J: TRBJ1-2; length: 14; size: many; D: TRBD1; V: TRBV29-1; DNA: TGCAGCGCCGTAGGGGACAGACGAAACTATGGCTACACCTTC; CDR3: CSAVGDRRNYGYTF
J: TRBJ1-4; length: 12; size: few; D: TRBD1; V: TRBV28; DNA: TGTGCCAGCAGGACAGGGGGGGAAAAACTGTTTTTT; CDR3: CASRTGGEKLFF
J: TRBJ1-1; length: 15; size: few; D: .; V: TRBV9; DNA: TGTGCCAGCAGCGTAGATCCGGGATCCGACACTGAAGCTTTCTTT; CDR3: CASSVDPGSDTEAFF
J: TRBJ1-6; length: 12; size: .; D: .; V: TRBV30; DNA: TGTGCCTGGAGCCTATATAATTCACCCCTCCACTTT; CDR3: CAWSLYNSPLHF
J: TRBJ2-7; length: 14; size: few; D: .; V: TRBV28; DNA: TGTGCCAGCAGTTTACGTCGGCGGTCCTACGAGCAGTACTTC; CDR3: CASSLRRRSYEQYF
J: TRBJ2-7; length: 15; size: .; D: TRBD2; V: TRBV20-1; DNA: TGCAGTGCTCCCGGGACTAGCGGGGGGACTTACGAGCAGTACTTC; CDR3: CSAPGTSGGTYEQYF
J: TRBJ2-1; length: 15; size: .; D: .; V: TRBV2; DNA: TGTGCCAGCAGTGATTGGCAGGAGACCCACAATGAGCAGTTCTTC; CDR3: CASSDWQETHNEQFF
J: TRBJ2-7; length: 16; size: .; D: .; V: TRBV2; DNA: TGTGCCAGCAGTGACCGGACGGCCGGAGGTAGGGATGAGCAGTACTTC; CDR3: CASSDRTAGGRDEQYF
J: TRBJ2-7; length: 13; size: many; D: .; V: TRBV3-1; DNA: TGCGCCAGCAGCCAAGGAGGGACCTACGAGCAGTACTTC; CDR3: CASSQGGTYEQYF
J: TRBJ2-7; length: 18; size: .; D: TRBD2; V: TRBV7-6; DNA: TGTGCCAGCAGCCCCGAGGGCCTAGCGGGGGGCTTCTCCTACGAGCAGTACTTC; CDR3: CASSPEGLAGGFSYEQYF
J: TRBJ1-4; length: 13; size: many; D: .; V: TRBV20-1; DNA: TGCAGTGCTAGACGCGGCCTTAATGAAAAACTGTTTTTT; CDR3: CSARRGLNEKLFF
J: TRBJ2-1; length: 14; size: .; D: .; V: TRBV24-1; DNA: TGTGCCACCAGTGATTGGACAGCGAACAATGAGCAGGTCTTC; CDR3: CATSDWTANNEQVF
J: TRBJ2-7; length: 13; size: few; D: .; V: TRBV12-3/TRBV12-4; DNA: TGTGCCAGCAGTTTCGACTACTACTACGAGCAGTACTTC; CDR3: CASSFDYYYEQYF
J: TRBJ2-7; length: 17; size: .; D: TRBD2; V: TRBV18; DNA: TGTGCCAGCTCACAGGGGACTAGCGGGAGTCGTTGGTACGAGCAGTACTTC; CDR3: CASSQGTSGSRWYEQYF
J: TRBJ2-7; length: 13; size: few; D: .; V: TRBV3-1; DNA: TGTGCCAGCAGCCAAGTGGGCATAAGGGAGCAGTACTTC; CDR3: CASSQVGIREQYF
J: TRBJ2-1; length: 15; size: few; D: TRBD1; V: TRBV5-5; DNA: TGTGCCAGCAGCCCCAATGTTGCAGGGGGCAATGAGCAGTTCTTC; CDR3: CASSPNVAGGNEQFF
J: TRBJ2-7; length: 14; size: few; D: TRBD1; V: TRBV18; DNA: TGTGCCAGCTCACCGCGACAGGGACGGGGCGAGCAGTACTTC; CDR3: CASSPRQGRGEQYF
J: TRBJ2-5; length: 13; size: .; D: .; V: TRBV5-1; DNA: TGCGCCAGCAGCTTTGGCGTGGTTGAGACCCAGTACTTC; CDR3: CASSFGVVETQYF
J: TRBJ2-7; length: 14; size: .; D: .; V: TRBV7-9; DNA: TGTGCCAGCAGCTTAGCGGTCCTCACCTACGAGCAGTACTTT; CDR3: CASSLAVLTYEQYF
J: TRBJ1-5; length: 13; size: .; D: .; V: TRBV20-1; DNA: TGCAGTGCTGGTGGAAGGTTAAATCAGCCCCAGCATTTT; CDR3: CSAGGRLNQPQHF
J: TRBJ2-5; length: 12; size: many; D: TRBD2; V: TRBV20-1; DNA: TGCAGTGCTAGTACTAGCGGGGAGACCCAGTACTTC; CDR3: CSASTSGETQYF
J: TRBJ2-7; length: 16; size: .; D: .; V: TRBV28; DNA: TGTGCCAGCAACAAAAACCGGGGGGGGACAGACCGTACCCAGTACTTC; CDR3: CASNKNRGGTDRTQYF
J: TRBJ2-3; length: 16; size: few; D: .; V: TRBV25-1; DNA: TGTGCCAGCAGTGAATCTAGGGGGGGCAATCGAGATACGCAGTATTTT; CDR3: CASSESRGGNRDTQYF
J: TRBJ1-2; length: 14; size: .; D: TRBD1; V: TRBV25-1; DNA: TGTGCCAGCAGTAAAGAGGACAGGGTCGGTGGCTACACCTTC; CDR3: CASSKEDRVGGYTF
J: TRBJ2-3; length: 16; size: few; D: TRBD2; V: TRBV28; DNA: TGTGCCAGCAGTGACCTGGGACTAGCGGGCCCCAATACGCAGTATTTT; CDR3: CASSDLGLAGPNTQYF
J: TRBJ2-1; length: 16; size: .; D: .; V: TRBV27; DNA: TGTGCCAGCAGCTGGGTGGGGGTGAGCTCCTACAATGAGCAGTTCTTC; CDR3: CASSWVGVSSYNEQFF
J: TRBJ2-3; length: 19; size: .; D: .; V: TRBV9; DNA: TGTGCCAGCAGCGTAGCTTTGTTAAATTCCCTACCGGGCACAGATACGCAGTATTTT; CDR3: CASSVALLNSLPGTDTQYF
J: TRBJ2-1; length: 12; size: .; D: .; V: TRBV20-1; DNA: TGCAGTGCGGACGTCTCCTACAATGAGCAGTTCTTC; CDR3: CSADVSYNEQFF
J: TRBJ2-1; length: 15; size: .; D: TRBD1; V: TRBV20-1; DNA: TGCAGTGCTATGCAGGGGGGACAGGGACACAATGAGCAGTTCTTC; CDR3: CSAMQGGQGHNEQFF